The T cell receptor (beta chain) under discussion was sequenced for a study of patients and donors after allogeneic stem cell transplantation. The CDR3 has 15 residues. Trimming left V 2 bases short and J 5 bases short, with 13 bases between. Germline V gives CDR1 SGHVS, CDR2 FQNEAQ. Using its own MiXCR run on the RT-PCR reads, TCRdb lists one record per CDR3 protein. The sample lists about 160,000 distinct CDR3 sequences, 20% to 25% occurring once. Sequencing was performed on blood, either unsorted or a sorted T cell fraction (not recorded which). The chain employs TRBV7-8 and TRBJ2-1; D is uncertain. The receptor comes from a human donor who was either an allogeneic HSCT recipient or a stem cell or donor lymphocyte infusion donor (not recorded which). It is not recorded whose cells these are; they may come from a transplant donor. The CDR3 DNA reads TGTGCCAGCAGCTTATCCCCAGGTCGAGACAATGAGCAGTTCTTC. Its translation: CASSLSPGRDNEQFF.